This T cell receptor (beta chain) was retrieved from a study of cytomegalovirus exposure and HLA in healthy donors. Trimming cost V 5 bases and J 5 bases; bases outside gene matches: 20. CDR1 is SGHDT and CDR2 is YYEEEE in the germline V gene. The CDR3 contains 19 residues. Clones were sequenced by immunoSEQ multiplex PCR, and TCRdb holds only the in-frame ones, with some missing. The sample has a few hundred thousand clones, roughly 83% seen once; the top ten hold more than 13%. The sequence came from a woman aged 30 to 39 in good health and CMV-seropositive. This chain uses TRBV5-6 with TRBJ2-2; 8 bases are a match to TRBD1. Specimen: PBMCs. CDR3 DNA: TGTGCCAGCAGTCTGCCGACAGGGGTATATTCGGGAAGGACCGGGGAGCTGTTTTTT. Residues: CASSLPTGVYSGRTGELFF.